This T cell receptor (beta chain) was obtained from a study of blood T cell repertoires in COVID-19. Germline-derived CDR1 and CDR2 are LNHDA and SQIVND (reference sequence). The CDR3 spans 17 residues. Between the trimmed V and J ends, which lost 3 bases and 5 bases, there was a span of 22 bases. The data were produced by immunoSEQ multiplex PCR, yet TCRdb's version contains in-frame clones alone and is incomplete. Among 150,000 to 200,000 clones listed, around four fifths were seen once. The chain has TRBV19 and TRBJ1-1; D is uncertain. The specimen sequenced was PBMCs or T cells enriched from blood (not recorded which). The TCR sequence derives from a man aged 65 to 85 who had been exposed to COVID-19. CDR3 region: CASSMPGVPHPRTEAFF. CDR3 DNA: TGTGCCAGTAGTATGCCCGGGGTCCCTCATCCCAGGACTGAAGCTTTCTTT.